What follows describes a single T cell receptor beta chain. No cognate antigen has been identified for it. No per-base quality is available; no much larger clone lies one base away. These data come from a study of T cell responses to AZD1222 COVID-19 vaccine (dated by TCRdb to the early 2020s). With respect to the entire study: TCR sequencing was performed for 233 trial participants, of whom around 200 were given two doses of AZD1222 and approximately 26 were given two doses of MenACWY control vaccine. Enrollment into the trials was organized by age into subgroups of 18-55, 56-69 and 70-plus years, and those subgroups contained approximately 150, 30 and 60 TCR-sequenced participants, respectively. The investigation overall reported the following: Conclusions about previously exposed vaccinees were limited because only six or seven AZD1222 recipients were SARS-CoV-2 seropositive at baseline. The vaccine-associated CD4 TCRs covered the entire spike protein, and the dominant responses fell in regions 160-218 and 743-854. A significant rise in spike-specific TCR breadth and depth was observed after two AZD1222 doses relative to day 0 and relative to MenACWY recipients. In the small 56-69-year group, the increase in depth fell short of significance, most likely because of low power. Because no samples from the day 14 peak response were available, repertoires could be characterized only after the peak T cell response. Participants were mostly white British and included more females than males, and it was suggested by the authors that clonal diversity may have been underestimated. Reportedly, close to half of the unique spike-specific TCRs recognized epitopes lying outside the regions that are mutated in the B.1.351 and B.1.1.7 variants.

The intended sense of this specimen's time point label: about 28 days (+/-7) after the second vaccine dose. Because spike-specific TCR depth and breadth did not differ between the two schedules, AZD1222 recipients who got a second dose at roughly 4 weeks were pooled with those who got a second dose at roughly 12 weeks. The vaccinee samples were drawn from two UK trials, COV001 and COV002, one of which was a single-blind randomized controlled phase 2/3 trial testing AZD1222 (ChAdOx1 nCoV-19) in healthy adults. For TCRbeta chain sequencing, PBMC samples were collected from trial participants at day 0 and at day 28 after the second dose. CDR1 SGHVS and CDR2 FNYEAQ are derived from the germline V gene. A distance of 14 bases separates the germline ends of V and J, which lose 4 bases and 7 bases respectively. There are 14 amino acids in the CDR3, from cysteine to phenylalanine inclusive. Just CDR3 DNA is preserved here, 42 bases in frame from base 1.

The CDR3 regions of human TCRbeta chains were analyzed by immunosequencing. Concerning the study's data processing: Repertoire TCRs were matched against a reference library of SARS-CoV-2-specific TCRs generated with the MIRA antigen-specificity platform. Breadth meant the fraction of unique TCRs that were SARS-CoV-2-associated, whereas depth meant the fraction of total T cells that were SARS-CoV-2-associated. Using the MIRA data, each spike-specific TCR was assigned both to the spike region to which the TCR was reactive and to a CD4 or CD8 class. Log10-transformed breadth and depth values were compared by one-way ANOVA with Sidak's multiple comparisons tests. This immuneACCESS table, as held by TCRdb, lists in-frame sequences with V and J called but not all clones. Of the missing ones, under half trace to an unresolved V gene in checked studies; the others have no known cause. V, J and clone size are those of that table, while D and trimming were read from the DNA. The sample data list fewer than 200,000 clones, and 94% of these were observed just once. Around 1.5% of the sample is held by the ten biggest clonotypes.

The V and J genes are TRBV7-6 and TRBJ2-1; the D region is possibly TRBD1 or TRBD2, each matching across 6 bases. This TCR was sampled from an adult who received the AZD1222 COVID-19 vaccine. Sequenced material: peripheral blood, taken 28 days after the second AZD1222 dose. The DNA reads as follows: TGTGCCAGCAGCTCCCTCGGGGGCTATAATGAGCAGTTCTTC. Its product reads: CASSSLGGYNEQFF.